This is a list of T cell receptor beta chains from one sample in a study of blood T cell repertoires in COVID-19. Clones were read by immunoSEQ multiplex PCR, and TCRdb kept only the in-frame ones, dropping some. The sample shows 150,000 to 200,000 clones, approximately 85% of them seen only once. Sequenced material: peripheral blood. All receptors come from a man older than 75 with COVID-19, enrolled during active disease. Each CDR3 is given with its conserved first and last residue. Fields, in order: J gene, V gene, D gene, clone size, CDR3 protein, CDR3 DNA. D genes are given only for firm matches. Clone sizes are given selectively: once, few, many, or a class where the clone is expanded.

J gene: TRBJ2-7
V gene: TRBV5-6
D gene: -
clone size: -
CDR3 protein: CASSSYRVENYEQYF
CDR3 DNA: TGTGCCAGCAGCTCCTACAGGGTAGAGAACTACGAGCAGTACTTC

J gene: TRBJ1-6
V gene: TRBV5-1
D gene: TRBD1
clone size: -
CDR3 protein: CASSLAGQGIANSPLHF
CDR3 DNA: TGCGCCAGCAGCTTGGCGGGACAGGGAATTGCGAATTCACCCCTCCACTTT

J gene: TRBJ1-4
V gene: TRBV5-1
D gene: TRBD1
clone size: few
CDR3 protein: CASSLGGGTVEKLFF
CDR3 DNA: TGCGCCAGCAGCTTGGGAGGGGGCACGGTTGAAAAACTGTTTTTT

J gene: TRBJ2-1
V gene: TRBV10-3
D gene: TRBD1
clone size: -
CDR3 protein: CAISRQGGGNEQFF
CDR3 DNA: TGTGCCATCAGTAGACAGGGCGGTGGCAATGAGCAGTTCTTC

J gene: TRBJ2-1
V gene: TRBV9
D gene: -
clone size: -
CDR3 protein: CASSSDGASYNEQFF
CDR3 DNA: TGTGCCAGCAGCTCAGATGGGGCTTCCTACAATGAGCAGTTCTTC

J gene: TRBJ2-5
V gene: TRBV28
D gene: TRBD2
clone size: once
CDR3 protein: CASSLPLAGGRETQYF
CDR3 DNA: TGTGCCAGCAGTTTGCCCCTAGCGGGGGGCCGGGAGACCCAGTACTTC

J gene: TRBJ1-2
V gene: TRBV6-2/TRBV6-3
D gene: -
clone size: -
CDR3 protein: CASSYSTLDSNYGYTF
CDR3 DNA: TGTGCCAGCAGTTACTCCACCTTGGACAGTAACTATGGCTACACCTTC

J gene: TRBJ2-7
V gene: TRBV5-1
D gene: -
clone size: -
CDR3 protein: CASSSQLSQRPDSGNF
CDR3 DNA: TGCGCCAGCAGCTCACAATTGTCGCAAAGACCCGACTCCGGGAACTTC

J gene: TRBJ1-2
V gene: TRBV19
D gene: -
clone size: -
CDR3 protein: CASREDAGLFYYGYTF
CDR3 DNA: TGTGCCAGTAGGGAGGACGCCGGATTATTTTACTATGGCTACACCTTC

J gene: TRBJ2-3
V gene: TRBV20-1
D gene: -
clone size: -
CDR3 protein: CSASADIGTDTQYF
CDR3 DNA: TGCAGTGCTAGTGCGGACATAGGCACAGATACGCAGTATTTT

J gene: TRBJ2-3
V gene: TRBV9
D gene: -
clone size: -
CDR3 protein: CASSVGLGGGTDTQYF
CDR3 DNA: TGTGCCAGCAGCGTAGGCCTCGGGGGAGGCACAGATACGCAGTATTTT

J gene: TRBJ2-5
V gene: TRBV5-4
D gene: TRBD2
clone size: -
CDR3 protein: CASSSTSGGPETQYF
CDR3 DNA: TGTGCCAGCAGCTCGACTAGCGGGGGCCCAGAGACCCAGTACTTC

J gene: TRBJ2-5
V gene: TRBV7-2
D gene: -
clone size: -
CDR3 protein: CASSLSAAQETQYF
CDR3 DNA: TGTGCCAGCAGCTTAAGCGCAGCCCAAGAGACCCAGTACTTC

J gene: TRBJ2-7
V gene: TRBV5-4
D gene: TRBD1
clone size: -
CDR3 protein: CASSDKGAGEQYF
CDR3 DNA: TGTGCCAGCAGCGATAAGGGGGCGGGCGAGCAGTACTTC

J gene: TRBJ2-7
V gene: TRBV7-8
D gene: TRBD1
clone size: -
CDR3 protein: CASSRVQGNEQYF
CDR3 DNA: TGTGCCAGCAGCCGAGTACAGGGGAACGAGCAGTACTTC

J gene: TRBJ1-2
V gene: TRBV6-1
D gene: TRBD1
clone size: -
CDR3 protein: CASSEDRGYGYTF
CDR3 DNA: TGTGCCAGCAGTGAAGACAGGGGGTATGGCTACACCTTC

J gene: TRBJ1-6
V gene: TRBV3-1/TRBV3-2
D gene: -
clone size: -
CDR3 protein: CASRGVSSYNSPLHF
CDR3 DNA: TGTGCCAGCAGGGGAGTTAGCTCCTATAATTCACCCCTCCACTTT

J gene: TRBJ2-7
V gene: TRBV7-2
D gene: -
clone size: -
CDR3 protein: CASSLVSSYEQYF
CDR3 DNA: TGTGCCAGCAGCTTAGTCAGTTCCTACGAGCAGTACTTC

J gene: TRBJ1-1
V gene: TRBV7-9
D gene: -
clone size: -
CDR3 protein: CASSLGGSPNTEAFF
CDR3 DNA: TGTGCCAGCAGCTTAGGCGGCAGCCCGAACACTGAAGCTTTCTTT

J gene: TRBJ1-1
V gene: TRBV15
D gene: TRBD1
clone size: -
CDR3 protein: CATSRWGQGSTEAFF
CDR3 DNA: TGTGCCACCAGCAGATGGGGACAGGGGAGCACTGAAGCTTTCTTT

J gene: TRBJ1-2
V gene: TRBV15
D gene: -
clone size: -
CDR3 protein: CATRKTQSYGYTF
CDR3 DNA: TGTGCCACCAGAAAAACGCAGTCGTATGGCTACACCTTC

J gene: TRBJ2-5
V gene: TRBV2
D gene: TRBD2
clone size: -
CDR3 protein: CASSPLAGGETQYF
CDR3 DNA: TGTGCCAGCAGTCCGTTAGCGGGGGGAGAGACCCAGTACTTC

J gene: TRBJ1-4
V gene: TRBV7-9
D gene: -
clone size: -
CDR3 protein: CASSLRGATNEKLFF
CDR3 DNA: TGTGCCAGCAGCTTAAGAGGTGCGACTAATGAAAAACTGTTTTTT

J gene: TRBJ2-3
V gene: TRBV5-1
D gene: -
clone size: few
CDR3 protein: CASSLQTSTDTQYF
CDR3 DNA: TGCGCCAGCAGCTTGCAGACTAGCACAGATACGCAGTATTTT

J gene: TRBJ2-5
V gene: TRBV12-5
D gene: TRBD2
clone size: -
CDR3 protein: CASGLAPWTSGRPEETQYF
CDR3 DNA: TGTGCTAGTGGTTTGGCCCCCTGGACTAGCGGGCGCCCTGAAGAGACCCAGTACTTC

J gene: TRBJ1-1
V gene: TRBV9
D gene: -
clone size: once
CDR3 protein: CASSVAGWDTEAFF
CDR3 DNA: TGTGCCAGCAGCGTAGCAGGGTGGGACACTGAAGCTTTCTTT

J gene: TRBJ2-7
V gene: TRBV6-6
D gene: TRBD2
clone size: few
CDR3 protein: CASGRGGPSYEQYF
CDR3 DNA: TGTGCCAGCGGGCGCGGGGGTCCCTCCTACGAGCAGTACTTC

J gene: TRBJ1-2
V gene: TRBV6-5
D gene: -
clone size: -
CDR3 protein: CASSYSRGFGNYGYTF
CDR3 DNA: TGTGCCAGCAGTTACTCGAGAGGGTTTGGTAACTATGGCTACACCTTC

J gene: TRBJ1-5
V gene: TRBV4-1
D gene: -
clone size: -
CDR3 protein: CASSQDHNQPQHF
CDR3 DNA: TGCGCCAGCAGCCAAGACCATAATCAGCCCCAGCATTTT

J gene: TRBJ1-1
V gene: TRBV19
D gene: -
clone size: -
CDR3 protein: CASSSLSQNTEAFF
CDR3 DNA: TGTGCCAGTAGCTCATTAAGCCAGAACACTGAAGCTTTCTTT

J gene: TRBJ1-1
V gene: TRBV5-1
D gene: TRBD1
clone size: -
CDR3 protein: CASSSGPGQGYTEAFF
CDR3 DNA: TGCGCCAGCAGCTCCGGTCCGGGACAGGGTTACACTGAAGCTTTCTTT